This is a list of T cell receptor beta chains from one sample in a study of beta chain features in type 1 diabetes. Data came from immunoSEQ multiplex PCR; TCRdb stores just in-frame clones and leaves some out. The profile shows 250,000 to 350,000 clones, about 15% of them singletons. Sequencing input: naive CD4+ T cells from blood. The receptors were gathered from a man younger than 35 with type 1 diabetes. Both conserved end residues are part of each CDR3. D genes are given only for firm matches. Some rows have no size entry. The others give once, few or many, or a class for an expanded clone.

d_call	clone_size	v_call	j_call	cdr3_aa	cdr3_nt
TRBD1	-	TRBV29-1	TRBJ1-2	CSVEERQGRGYTF	TGCAGCGTTGAAGAGAGACAGGGAAGAGGCTACACCTTC
-	-	TRBV6-5	TRBJ1-1	CASGNREGSTEAFF	TGTGCCAGCGGAAACAGGGAAGGTAGCACTGAAGCTTTCTTT
TRBD1	few	TRBV18	TRBJ2-7	CASSPRQGVFYEQYF	TGTGCCAGCTCACCACGACAGGGGGTCTTCTACGAGCAGTACTTC
-	-	TRBV7-2	TRBJ2-1	CASSLYLTNNEQFF	TGTGCCAGCAGCTTATATCTAACCAACAATGAGCAGTTCTTC
-	-	TRBV2	TRBJ2-1	CASSPLRGSYNEQFF	TGTGCCAGCAGTCCTCTACGCGGTTCCTACAATGAGCAGTTCTTC
-	-	TRBV6-5	TRBJ2-7	CASSSPVELGQYF	TGTGCCAGCAGCTCCCCTGTCGAGCTTGGGCAGTACTTC
TRBD1	-	TRBV5-4	TRBJ2-3	CASSFGQGGTDTQYF	TGTGCCAGCAGCTTCGGACAGGGAGGCACAGATACGCAGTATTTT
-	few	TRBV7-2	TRBJ2-3	CASSLSAGDTQYF	TGTGCCAGCAGCTTGTCGGCGGGAGATACGCAGTATTTT
-	few	TRBV27	TRBJ2-3	CATWSIPLDTQYF	TGTGCCACATGGAGCATACCACTTGATACGCAGTATTTT
-	-	TRBV5-1	TRBJ2-2	CASSLADSTGELFF	TGCGCCAGCAGCTTGGCCGATAGCACCGGGGAGCTGTTTTTT
-	few	TRBV19	TRBJ2-3	CASSIEEGTDTQYF	TGTGCCAGTAGTATAGAGGAGGGCACAGATACGCAGTATTTT